The rows below give T cell receptor beta chains drawn from one sample of a study of T cell responses to AZD1222 COVID-19 vaccine. The protocol was immunoSEQ multiplex PCR, while the TCRdb copy is restricted to in-frame clones and leaves out a portion. The sample has about 150,000 clones, 88% seen once. Here the sequenced sample was peripheral blood, taken on day 0 of AZD1222 vaccination. These receptors were taken from an adult in good health. The CDR3 runs from the conserved cysteine through the conserved F or W. A D gene is named only where the DNA matches it firmly. The size field is filled for only some rows; it gives once, few, many or a size class.

d_call cdr3_length clone_size j_call v_call cdr3_nt cdr3_aa
NA 16 NA TRBJ2-2 TRBV7-6 TGTGCCAGCAGCGCCCGGGGGATCCGGGGCACCGGGGAGCTGTTTTTT CASSARGIRGTGELFF
NA 14 NA TRBJ2-7 TRBV6-2/TRBV6-3 TGTGCCAGCAGTTACTCACAGGTCTCCTACGAGCAGTACTTC CASSYSQVSYEQYF
NA 11 NA TRBJ1-1 TRBV28 TGTGCCAGCAGTTTAAGAAGTGAAGCTTTCTTT CASSLRSEAFF
NA 15 NA TRBJ2-3 TRBV11-2 TGTGCCAGCACCGATAGGGCTACTAGCACAGATACGCAGTATTTT CASTDRATSTDTQYF
TRBD2 15 NA TRBJ2-7 TRBV7-2 TGTGCCAGCAGCGTCACTAGCGCGAGCTCCTACGAGCAGTACTTC CASSVTSASSYEQYF
NA 15 NA TRBJ1-1 TRBV29-1 TGCAGCGTTTATTCAACCGGGGGAACAGGCACTGAAGCTTTCTTT CSVYSTGGTGTEAFF
TRBD1 12 NA TRBJ2-7 TRBV28 TGTGCCAGCTCACAGGGGGCGCGGGAGCAGTACTTC CASSQGAREQYF
NA 13 few TRBJ1-5 TRBV12-3/TRBV12-4 TGTGCCAGCACTCGACAGGGCAATCAGCCCCAGCATTTT CASTRQGNQPQHF
NA 14 NA TRBJ2-3 TRBV6-4 TGTGCCAGCAGTGGACAAGGAGGCACAGATACGCAGTATTTT CASSGQGGTDTQYF
NA 14 NA TRBJ1-1 TRBV6-2/TRBV6-3 TGTGCCAGCAGTTACGAGGGTTGGATTACTGAAGCTTTCTTT CASSYEGWITEAFF
NA 14 once TRBJ1-4 TRBV3-1/TRBV3-2 TGTGCCAGCAGCCAAGAGTCTTCAAATGAAAAACTGTTTTTT CASSQESSNEKLFF
TRBD1 13 NA TRBJ2-7 TRBV6-5 TGTGCCAGCAGTACGCGGACAGGGGACGAGCAGTACTTC CASSTRTGDEQYF
NA 14 NA TRBJ2-7 TRBV5-5 TGTGCCAGCAGCTTGGTTCCGGATTTAGGGGAGCAGTACTTC CASSLVPDLGEQYF
TRBD2 16 NA TRBJ2-7 TRBV6-2/TRBV6-3 TGTGCCAGCAGTGTGACTAGCGGGGGGGCGAATTACGAGCAGTACTTC CASSVTSGGANYEQYF
TRBD1 15 NA TRBJ1-1 TRBV18 TGTGCCAGCTCACGAAACCGACAGGGAAATTCTGAAGCTTTCTTT CASSRNRQGNSEAFF
NA 13 NA TRBJ1-3 TRBV12-3/TRBV12-4 TGTGCCAGCAGCCGTGACTCTGGAAACACCATATATTTT CASSRDSGNTIYF
NA 15 NA TRBJ2-2 TRBV7-2 TGTGCCAGCAGCCCGGACGGGGGGCGGACCGGGGAGCTGTTTTTT CASSPDGGRTGELFF
TRBD1 13 NA TRBJ2-1 TRBV9 TGTGCCAGCAGCATTACAGGGGAAAGTGAGCAGTTCTTC CASSITGESEQFF
NA 11 NA TRBJ1-1 TRBV5-1 TGCGCCAGCAGCTTGGACGGAAAAGCTTTCTTT CASSLDGKAFF
NA 14 NA TRBJ1-6 TRBV4-1 TGCGCCAGCAGCCCGTTTGAAGGCGATTCACCCCTCCACTTT CASSPFEGDSPLHF
NA 15 NA TRBJ2-2 TRBV19 TGTGCCAGTAGTCTTCCAGGAATGAACACCGGGGAGCTGTTTTTT CASSLPGMNTGELFF
NA 15 NA TRBJ1-2 TRBV3-1/TRBV3-2 TGTGCCAGCAGCCAAGCACCACAGGTTGAGTATGGCTACACCTTC CASSQAPQVEYGYTF
NA 17 NA TRBJ2-5 TRBV1 TGCACCAGCATAATGGGACTAGCGGGGGGGCTGCGGGAGACCCAGTACTTC CTSIMGLAGGLRETQYF
NA 14 NA TRBJ2-1 TRBV7-2 TGTGCCAGCAGCTTACAGGGATCCTACAATGAGCAGTTCTTC CASSLQGSYNEQFF
NA 14 NA TRBJ1-3 TRBV5-1 TGCGCCAGCAGCCAGGGCTACTCTGGAAACACCATATATTTT CASSQGYSGNTIYF
TRBD1 14 NA TRBJ2-7 TRBV28 TGTGCCAGCAGAAGGACAGGGCTATCGTACGAGCAGTACTTC CASRRTGLSYEQYF
NA 13 NA TRBJ2-7 TRBV7-9 TGTGCCAGCAGCACGTCGTGGAAGGACGAGCAGTACTTC CASSTSWKDEQYF
NA 11 NA TRBJ2-7 TRBV19 TGTGCCAGTAGTACCACCTACGAGCAGTACTTC CASSTTYEQYF
NA 15 NA TRBJ1-6 TRBV5-1 TGCGCCAGCAGCCTACAGGTGGGGGATAATTCACCCCTCCACTTT CASSLQVGDNSPLHF
NA 16 NA TRBJ1-4 TRBV11-2 TGTGCCAGCAGCTTACAGGCAGACGTAGGGAATGAAAAACTGTTTTTT CASSLQADVGNEKLFF
NA 13 NA TRBJ1-5 TRBV7-2 TGTGCCAGCAGCAATGGGGTAGGGCAGCCCCAGCATTTT CASSNGVGQPQHF
NA 14 NA TRBJ1-3 TRBV19 TGTGCCAGTAGTACCGAGCGGGGTGGACAGTCCTTATATTTT CASSTERGGQSLYF
NA 14 NA TRBJ2-7 TRBV19 TGTGCCAGTAGTAAGGGGCCTGCTCCCAACGAGCAGTACTTC CASSKGPAPNEQYF
TRBD1 15 NA TRBJ1-2 TRBV7-9 TGTGCCAGCAGCTTACAGGGGGCTACCGGCTATGGCTACACCTTC CASSLQGATGYGYTF
NA 13 NA TRBJ1-1 TRBV27 TGTGCCAGCAGTTTATCGAGGAACACTGAAGCTTTCTTT CASSLSRNTEAFF
NA 15 NA TRBJ2-3 TRBV3-1/TRBV3-2 TGTGCCAGCAGCCAACGAAGTGGGTTGGCAGATACGCAGTATTTT CASSQRSGLADTQYF
TRBD1 15 NA TRBJ2-7 TRBV6-5 TGTGCCAGCAGTTCGAGGACAGGTCCGGTGAGGGAGCAGTACTTC CASSSRTGPVREQYF
NA 14 NA TRBJ1-2 TRBV7-2 TGTGCCAGCAGCTTGGAGCAAACTAACTATGGCTACACCTTC CASSLEQTNYGYTF
TRBD2 16 NA TRBJ2-4 TRBV19 TGTGCCAGTAGTATCTTTCTGGCGGGGGGGGCCGAGTTTCAGTACTTC CASSIFLAGGAEFQYF
TRBD1 14 NA TRBJ1-3 TRBV6-5 TGTGCCAGCAGCGGGACAGGGACTGGAAACACCATATATTTT CASSGTGTGNTIYF
TRBD1 17 NA TRBJ2-4 TRBV28 TGTGCCAGCAGTTCCATCGGACAGGGGGCCGCCAAAAACATTCAGTACTTC CASSSIGQGAAKNIQYF